This is a list of T cell receptor beta chains from one sample in a study of patients and donors after allogeneic stem cell transplantation. Each CDR3 protein is one row after TCRdb ran MiXCR on the RT-PCR reads. The table records 410,000 or so distinct CDR3 sequences, roughly 17% of them present only once. Sample: blood, either unsorted or a sorted T cell fraction (not recorded which). The receptors come from a human donor who was either an allogeneic HSCT recipient or a stem cell or donor lymphocyte infusion donor (not recorded which). It is not recorded whose cells these are; they may come from a transplant donor. The CDR3 runs from the conserved cysteine through the conserved F or W. The D gene is left open where the match is weak. Part of the rows lack a size; the others show once, few, many or a class for expanded clones.

J gene	clone size	V gene	D gene	CDR3 DNA	CDR3 protein
TRBJ2-3	NA	TRBV4-2	NA	TGTGCCAGCAGCCAAGAAAGGGTAGCGGTCCGTGCCACAGATACGCAGTATTTT	CASSQERVAVRATDTQYF
TRBJ1-3	few	TRBV5-1	NA	TGCGCCAGCAGCCCCCGGACGGCCTACTCTGGAAACACCATATATTTT	CASSPRTAYSGNTIYF
TRBJ1-6	NA	TRBV7-6	NA	TGTGCCAGCAGCTTAACTTTTTCCCGGGACGGCCCTAATTCACCCCTCCACTTT	CASSLTFSRDGPNSPLHF
TRBJ2-3	many	TRBV12-3/TRBV12-4	NA	TGTGCCAGCACTTTAAGTTTTCCTGGAGATACGCAGTATTTT	CASTLSFPGDTQYF
TRBJ2-2	many	TRBV5-1	TRBD2	TGCGCCAGCAGCCCGGGACTAGCGGGGAACACCGGGGAGCTGTTTTTT	CASSPGLAGNTGELFF
TRBJ1-5	few	TRBV29-1	NA	TGCAGCGTTTCGAAGGGGTTTGGCAATCAGCCCCAGCATTTT	CSVSKGFGNQPQHF
TRBJ1-2	many	TRBV5-1	NA	TGCGCCAGCAGCCCCCGGGACCCTTTACTCTATGGCTACACCTTC	CASSPRDPLLYGYTF
TRBJ2-1	NA	TRBV20-1	NA	TGCAGTGCTGGAACTAGCCGCCGAGTCAATGAGCAGTTCTTC	CSAGTSRRVNEQFF
TRBJ1-6	NA	TRBV27	NA	TGTGCCAGCAGTCCGGGACTGGGGGGAAATTCACCCCTCCACTTT	CASSPGLGGNSPLHF
TRBJ1-2	few	TRBV7-9	TRBD1	TGTGCCAGCAGCTCTCTCGACAGGGTCTATGGCTACACCTTC	CASSSLDRVYGYTF
TRBJ2-1	NA	TRBV5-1	NA	TGCGCCAGCAGCTTGTCCATGGCAGGGAACAATGAGCAGTTCTTC	CASSLSMAGNNEQFF
TRBJ2-3	many	TRBV5-1	NA	TGCGCCAGCAGCTTGGGGGCTCCTAGAGATACGCAGTATTTT	CASSLGAPRDTQYF
TRBJ1-4	once	TRBV27	NA	TGTGCCTCTCGGAAGGGAACTAATGAAAAACTGTTTTTT	CASRKGTNEKLFF
TRBJ2-3	few	TRBV10-3	NA	TGTGCCATCAGTGACCAAGGGGAGGGCACAGATACGCAGTATTTT	CAISDQGEGTDTQYF
TRBJ1-1	NA	TRBV9	NA	TGTGCCAGCAGCGTCGGCACGGAGGTCCTGAACACTGAAGCTTTCTTT	CASSVGTEVLNTEAFF
TRBJ1-1	NA	TRBV6-2/TRBV6-3	NA	TGTGCCAGCAGTTACCTCGGGGCTACCACTGAAGCTTTCTTT	CASSYLGATTEAFF
TRBJ1-1	few	TRBV5-1	NA	TGCGCCAGCAGCTCGGCCACAGTCGGGACCACTGAAGCTTTCTTT	CASSSATVGTTEAFF
TRBJ2-7	NA	TRBV12-3/TRBV12-4	NA	TGTGCCAGCACTCCCCGGACTAACTCCTACGAGCAGTACTTC	CASTPRTNSYEQYF
TRBJ1-5	NA	TRBV5-1	NA	TGCGCCAGCAGCTTGGTACCAGGGGCCAATCAGCCCCAGCATTTT	CASSLVPGANQPQHF
TRBJ2-1	few	TRBV3-1	TRBD2	TGTGCCAGCAGCCCCTGGCAGCGGGACCACAATGAGCAGTTCTTC	CASSPWQRDHNEQFF
TRBJ1-3	few	TRBV5-6	NA	TGTGCCAGCGACCTCTTTGGGCAATCTGGAAACACCATATATTTT	CASDLFGQSGNTIYF
TRBJ2-7	few	TRBV21-1	NA	TGTGCCAGCAGCAAAAGACAGTCCTACGAGCAGTACTTC	CASSKRQSYEQYF
TRBJ2-7	NA	TRBV11-2	TRBD1	TGTGCCAGCAGGATTACAGGGGGGCCCTCCTACGAGCAGTACTTC	CASRITGGPSYEQYF
TRBJ1-2	NA	TRBV24-1	NA	TGTGCCACCAGTGGCTCCGACTTGGGCCCTAACTATGGCTACACCTTC	CATSGSDLGPNYGYTF
TRBJ2-5	few	TRBV11-2	TRBD2	TGTGCCAGCAGCTCCCGAGGGTGGCTAGCGGGGGCCTTGAGAGAGACCCAGTACTTC	CASSSRGWLAGALRETQYF
TRBJ2-1	few	TRBV7-9	NA	TGTGCCAGCAGCTTAGTAGATAGCTCCTACAATGAGCAGTTCTTC	CASSLVDSSYNEQFF
TRBJ2-7	few	TRBV6-1	NA	TGTGCCAGCAGTGAAGCGGGCGAGCAGTACTTC	CASSEAGEQYF
TRBJ2-1	few	TRBV12-3/TRBV12-4	TRBD2	TGTGCCAGCAGAGCCTATCGGGACTACGACAATGAGCAGTTCTTC	CASRAYRDYDNEQFF
TRBJ1-5	few	TRBV29-1	NA	TGCAGCGTCGGGACCGGGATGTCCCAGCATTTT	CSVGTGMSQHF
TRBJ2-1	few	TRBV6-5	TRBD2	TGTGCCAGCAGTTACGGAGGCGGGGGGGTTTACAATGAGCAGTTCTTC	CASSYGGGGVYNEQFF
TRBJ1-1	NA	TRBV6-6	NA	TGTGCCAGCAGGCGCCGGCACACTGAAGCTTTCTTT	CASRRRHTEAFF
TRBJ2-1	many	TRBV5-1	NA	TGCGCCAGCAGCGGGCCAAGGGGTAACAATGAGCAGTTCTTC	CASSGPRGNNEQFF
TRBJ1-2	many	TRBV27	NA	TGTGCCAGCAGCGCAGGGTGGGGCTACACCTTC	CASSAGWGYTF
TRBJ2-5	few	TRBV20-1	TRBD1	TGCAGTGCTAAGCAGGGGGCGACGGAGACCCAGTACTTC	CSAKQGATETQYF
TRBJ2-1	NA	TRBV6-5	NA	TGTGCCAGCAGTTACCCTTTAAGCTCCTACAATGAGCAGTTCTTC	CASSYPLSSYNEQFF
TRBJ1-2	NA	TRBV3-1	TRBD1	TGTGCCAGCAGCCCAGGACAGGTCGATGGCTACACCTTC	CASSPGQVDGYTF
TRBJ1-2	NA	TRBV20-1	TRBD1	TGCAGTGCTAGAGCCCGGGACAGGGGTTTCTCTGGCTACACCTTC	CSARARDRGFSGYTF
TRBJ1-1	NA	TRBV6-1	TRBD1	TGTGCCAGCAGTAAGACAGGGAGAGGCACTGAAGCTTTCTTT	CASSKTGRGTEAFF
TRBJ1-4	few	TRBV20-1	NA	TGCAGTGCTTCTGTGGACAGATCTACCTTCTATGAAAAACTGTTTTTT	CSASVDRSTFYEKLFF
TRBJ2-1	few	TRBV30	NA	TGTGCCTGGAGTTCGGGGCGGGGTCAGTTCTTC	CAWSSGRGQFF
TRBJ2-3	NA	TRBV20-1	NA	TGCAGTGCTACGGGGGCAGGGGGCACAGATACGCAGTATTTT	CSATGAGGTDTQYF